One and the same sample provided the 8 T cell receptor beta chains below, sequenced in a study of cytomegalovirus exposure and HLA in healthy donors. The primer mix had 60 Vbeta and 13 Jbeta primers. Sequencing used immunoSEQ multiplex PCR; TCRdb keeps in-frame clones, though not all of them. The top ten clones hold about 14% of a sample with about 96,000 clones, approximately 72% of them seen once. The sequenced material came from PBMCs. The receptors were gathered from a woman in her seventies in good health and CMV-seropositive.

This chain links TRBV7-2 with TRBJ1-5, with D unresolved. The germline V gene has CDR1 SGHTA and CDR2 FQGNSA. The CDR3 loop spans 14 amino acids. Trimming shortened V by 1 base and J by 4 bases, and 8 bases separated the two germline ends. CDR3 region: CASSLVRENQPQHF. In DNA, the CDR3 is TGTGCCAGCAGCTTAGTTCGGGAGAATCAGCCCCAGCATTTT. Combining the CDR3 with reference TRBV7-2 and TRBJ1-5 gives the whole variable domain GAGVSQSPSNKVTEKGKDVELRCDPISGHTALYWYRQSLGQGLEFLIYFQGNSAPDKSGLPSDRFSAERTGGSVSTLTIQRTQQEDSAVYLCASSLVRENQPQHFGDGTRLSIL.

The chain has TRBV7-9 and TRBJ2-7; TRBD2 is a possible D gene (6 bases). The ends were cut back, 2 bases at V and 3 bases at J, with 8 bases in the middle. The CDR3 covers 13 residues. Germline V gives CDR1 SEHNR, CDR2 FQNEAQ (reference sequence). The DNA of the CDR3 is TGTGCCAGCAGCTTAATGGGGGGCTACGAGCAGTACTTC. Translated, it gives CASSLMGGYEQYF.

This clone was detected a few times. The V and J genes are TRBV19 and TRBJ1-1; D possibly corresponds to TRBD1 (5 bases). The length of the CDR3 is 14 residues. Trimming cost V 3 bases and J 2 bases, with 10 bases left between them. The germline V gene has CDR1 LNHDA and CDR2 SQIVND (reference sequence). Here the CDR3 DNA reads TGTGCCAGTAGTATGGAGCAGGGCAACACTGAAGCTTTCTTT. Translating gives CASSMEQGNTEAFF.

The chain employs TRBV4-3 and TRBJ2-5, with 8 nucleotides matching TRBD1. Germline CDR1 is LGHNA and CDR2 is YSLEER. CDR3 length equals 15 residues. J was trimmed by 2 bases and V by 3 bases; bases with no gene match: 5. Here the CDR3 reads CASSHRQGRQETQYF. In DNA, the CDR3 is TGCGCCAGCAGCCACCGACAGGGGAGGCAAGAGACCCAGTACTTC.

The chain links TRBV15 to TRBJ1-2; a weak D match, TRBD1 (5 bases). Germline CDR1 and CDR2: LNHNV and YYDKDF (reference sequence). The CDR3 totals 15 residues. Trimming pared 3 bases from V and 0 bases from J, leaving 11 bases between. The CDR3 nucleotides read TGTGCCACCAGCAGTCAAGGGACTTCTAACTATGGCTACACCTTC. Its protein product is CATSSQGTSNYGYTF.

This clone has just a few counts. The chain recombines TRBV30 with TRBJ2-5, with a tentative D call TRBD2 (6 bases). CDR3 length equals 12 residues. Germline values: CDR1 GTSNPN, CDR2 SVGIG (reference sequence). Trimming took 1 base from V and 5 from J, leaving 8 bases between them. The CDR3 is CAWSGGRETQYF. The CDR3 DNA reads TGTGCCTGGAGTGGAGGGAGGGAGACCCAGTACTTC.

This clone was detected only a few times. The CDR3 nucleotides are TGTGCCAGCAGCCGGGACAGCCACCCCTACGAGCAGTACTTC. It codes for CASSRDSHPYEQYF. V usage is TRBV25-1 and J usage is TRBJ2-7, with TRBD1 matching 7 bases. V dropped 6 bases and J dropped 2; count of bases not matched to a gene: 7. The V gene's germline CDR1 is MGHDK and CDR2 SYGVNS. The CDR3 length is 14 residues.

This clone has more than one count but fewer than ten. The chain carries TRBV2 and TRBJ2-7, with 9 bases fitting TRBD1. The V gene end was trimmed by 6 bases and the J gene end by 3 bases; junction bases not matched to a gene: 6. This CDR3 has 14 amino acids. CDR1 and CDR2 (germline): SNHLY, FYNNEI. CDR3 DNA: TGTGCCAGCAGGGGACAGGGTGGGAACTACGAGCAGTACTTC. As protein: CASRGQGGNYEQYF.